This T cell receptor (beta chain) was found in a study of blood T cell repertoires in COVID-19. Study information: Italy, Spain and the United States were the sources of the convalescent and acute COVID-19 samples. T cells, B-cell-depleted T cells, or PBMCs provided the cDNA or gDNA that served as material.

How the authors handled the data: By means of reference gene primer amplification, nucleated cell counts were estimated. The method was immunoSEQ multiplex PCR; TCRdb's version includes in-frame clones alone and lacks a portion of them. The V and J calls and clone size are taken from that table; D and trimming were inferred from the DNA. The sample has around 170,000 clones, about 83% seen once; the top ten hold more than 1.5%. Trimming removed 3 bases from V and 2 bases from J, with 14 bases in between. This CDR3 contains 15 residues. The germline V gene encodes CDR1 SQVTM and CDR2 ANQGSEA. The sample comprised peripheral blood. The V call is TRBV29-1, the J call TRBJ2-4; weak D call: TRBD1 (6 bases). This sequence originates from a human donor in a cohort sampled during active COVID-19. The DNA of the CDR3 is TGCAGCGTTGAGAGTGGACAGACATCCAAAAACATTCAGTACTTC. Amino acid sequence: CSVESGQTSKNIQYF.